This T cell receptor (beta chain) was retrieved from a study of blood T cells in healthy people across ages (dated by TCRdb to about 2015). As for the study more broadly: In model experiments, roughly one uniquely barcoded TCR beta cDNA molecule per two T cells was captured by template switching. To track age-related changes in TCR beta repertoire diversity, the study relied on deep sequencing normalized with unique cDNA molecular identifiers. For two donors (one aged 18 to 30 and one aged 80 or older), the study analyzed two additional independent replicas of 1 million unique cDNA reads from the same blood draw. To avoid experimental bias, donors of different ages were distributed randomly across sequencing lanes. Donors were grouped into four age groups: young (average approximately 15 years), middle-aged (around 39), aged (62) and long-lived (82). The paper's findings and limits, for the study overall: Estimates of total diversity based on one million sequenced T cells were considered lower bounds and underestimates. Observed TCR beta diversity per million T cells fell roughly linearly with age, and a significant reduction was already apparent by age roughly 40. Since profiling was done on bulk unsorted PBMCs, naive and antigen-experienced compartments could not be conclusively compared. Because donor CMV infection status was unknown, age-related changes in expanded clonotypes were potentially confounded. Compared with the aged group, the long-lived group had more naive CD4+ T cells, fewer expanded clones and increased TCR diversity, suggesting age selection. Observed TCR beta diversity correlated strongly with the percentage of naive T cells measured by flow cytometry.

Systemically healthy Caucasian individuals from Russia, some 36 in total and aged about 6 to 100 years, were included as donors. Each donor gave 8 to 10 milliliters of peripheral blood, drawn into EDTA-treated Vacutainer tubes. Ficoll-Paque density-gradient centrifugation was used to isolate PBMCs, with at least 6 million obtained per sample. Total RNA was extracted from PBMCs with Trizol reagent, with at least 6 micrograms obtained per sample. For every donor, flow cytometry on a PBMC aliquot measured the percentage of naive CD45RAhigh/CD27high T cells. The method behind the library was 5' RACE. The sequencing machine was an Illumina HiSeq 2500. The second PCR ran for roughly 7 to 12 cycles and used a J-beta primer mix along with a sample-barcoded 5' primer. A unique molecular identifier was introduced onto each TCR beta cDNA molecule by a template-switch 5' adaptor carrying 12 random nucleotides. Each sample yielded at least 3 million CDR3-containing paired-end reads. First-strand cDNA was synthesized from all RNA with the Mint cDNA synthesis kit, primed by a TRBC-specific oligonucleotide. Following uracil-DNA glycosylase treatment, a first 18-cycle PCR with universal primers M1SS and BC2_uni_R was performed on all cDNA. Per the source publication's procedure: Each sample was normalized by randomly selecting 1 million high-quality reads, each carrying a distinct molecular identifier. Reads sharing molecular identifiers were discarded rather than binned into consensus sequences. CDR3 identification, clonotype clustering and error correction used MiTCR with a Q25 quality threshold and the strictest error-elimination algorithm. A nonparametric unseen species model using Euler transformation provided a lower-bound estimate of total TCR beta diversity. TCRdb reprocessing: public reads trimmed at Q25 with fastp, clones called with MiXCR, in-frame beta chains kept. Rows merge per CDR3 protein into single entries with the most common DNA and genes. TCRdb, not the original authors, processed these V and J calls. The sample contains about 1,800,000 distinct CDR3 sequences, about 28% of them found a single time. The ten largest account for 6.5% to 8.5% of the sample.

Many counts were recorded for this clonotype. Its antigen remains undetermined. Base-call qualities are not available, and no considerably larger clone is one nucleotide away. V is reduced by 5 bases and J by 4 bases, leaving a spacing of 15 bases between them. From its cysteine to its phenylalanine, the CDR3 spans 14 amino acids. Only CDR3 DNA remains: 42 bases, in frame from the first base. Taken from the germline V gene (reference sequence), the CDR1 and CDR2 loops are WNHNN and SYGVQD. The sequence came from a woman aged 30 to 39 in good health. The rearrangement combines TRBV10-1 with TRBJ2-7; the best D guess is TRBD2, with 5 bases matching. Sequenced: blood. The DNA sequence reads TGCGCCAGCAGTCCCAGACTTAGAGGGTACGAGCAGTACTTC. Its translation is CASSPRLRGYEQYF.